This entry lists 25 T cell receptor beta chains sequenced from one sample in a study of T cells in Graves' hyperthyroidism and ophthalmopathy. RNA transcripts gave rise to amplified TCR beta CDR3 regions. The HTBI set primed first-round TCR CDR3 RT-PCR. TCRdb re-analysed the multiplex PCR reads in MiXCR, keeping a single row per CDR3 protein. The sample lists about 580,000 distinct CDR3 sequences; approximately 15% were seen once. The material sequenced was blood. The receptors derive from a woman in her twenties or thirties with Graves' hyperthyroidism that later progressed to Graves' ophthalmopathy.

This clonotype appeared many times. The chain combines TRBV11-3 with TRBJ2-4; no firm D call. The CDR3 loop spans 15 amino acids. The ends were cut back, 5 bases at V and 0 bases at J, with 11 bases in the middle. Germline V gene sequence: CDR1 SGHNT, CDR2 YENEEA. The CDR3 loop is CASSPWRLAKNIQYF. For the CDR3, the DNA is TGTGCCAGCAGCCCATGGCGACTAGCCAAAAACATTCAGTACTTC.

Many counts were recorded for this clonotype. The chain uses TRBV3-1 and TRBJ1-1; D uncertain. Trimming removed 5 bases from V and 1 base from J, with 11 bases in between. This CDR3 is 14 amino acids long. CDR1 is LGHDT, CDR2 YNNKEL, per germline (reference sequence). The CDR3 DNA is TGTGCCAGCAGCTCGTACGACAAGAACACTGAAGCTTTCTTT. As protein: CASSSYDKNTEAFF.

This clonotype appeared many times. J is TRBJ2-1 and V is TRBV28, with D tentatively TRBD1 (5 bases). Germline V lookup: CDR1 MDHEN, CDR2 SYDVKM. The CDR3 loop spans 19 amino acids. The germline V and J ends were trimmed by 5 bases and 11 bases, with 34 bases remaining between them. The DNA for the CDR3 is TGTGCCAGCAGTCTTTCTAGGACCCTTCGGTGGGAAGGGGCAACAAAGCAGTTCTTC. This sequence encodes CASSLSRTLRWEGATKQFF.

This chain joins TRBV18 and TRBJ2-3; D could derive from TRBD1 or TRBD2 (5 bases each). The germline CDR1 and CDR2 sequences are KGHSH and LQKENI. The CDR3 sequence is 15 residues long. V was shortened by 1 base and J by 2 bases, with 10 bases between the two germline ends. The DNA of the CDR3 is TGTGCCAGCTCACCACTCGCAGGGACCACAGATACGCAGTATTTT. Translation gives CASSPLAGTTDTQYF. Filled out from reference TRBV18 and TRBJ2-3, the complete variable domain reads NAGVMQNPRHLVRRRGQEARLRCSPMKGHSHVYWYRQLPEEGLKFMVYLQKENIIDESGMPKERFSAEFPKEGPSILRIQQVVRGDSAAYFCASSPLAGTTDTQYFGPGTRLTVL.

This clonotype was detected only a few times. The gene calls are TRBV6-1 and TRBJ2-1; 12 bases agree with TRBD2. V shed 6 bases and J 5 bases; nucleotides not matched to a gene: 5. CDR1 is MNHNS and CDR2 is SASEGT in the germline V gene. The CDR3 spans 15 residues. As DNA, the CDR3 is TGTGCCAGCAGGCTCGGACTAGCGGGGAACAATGAGCAGTTCTTC. Translation gives CASRLGLAGNNEQFF.

This clonotype appeared many times. The chain joins TRBV18 to TRBJ1-3; D unclear. Trimming removed 1 base from V and 4 bases from J, with 8 bases in between. Germline V lookup: CDR1 KGHSH, CDR2 LQKENI. The CDR3 is 14 amino acids. The CDR3 loop is CASSPQGPGNTIYF. The CDR3 DNA reads as TGTGCCAGCTCACCACAGGGCCCGGGAAACACCATATATTTT.

The chain is built from TRBV5-6 and TRBJ2-7; D possibly corresponds to TRBD1 (5 bases). Germline CDR1 reads SGHDT; CDR2 reads YYEEEE. The CDR3 is made up of 14 amino acids. The V end lost 6 bases, the J end lost 5 bases, and 18 bases lay between the germline ends. CDR3 sequence (DNA): TGTGCCAGCAAACCTGGTGGGGCGTGGGACGAGCAGTACTTC. Encoded protein: CASKPGGAWDEQYF.

This clonotype was counted many times. The J gene is TRBJ1-3, the V gene TRBV18; the match to TRBD1 covers 10 bases. The CDR3 consists of 15 residues. CDR1 KGHSH and CDR2 LQKENI come from the germline V gene. The V and J ends lost 3 bases and 4 bases, in that order; junction bases with no gene match: 3. CDR3 nucleotide sequence: TGTGCCAGCTCACCTGACAGGGGGCCCGGAAACACCATATATTTT. Its translation is CASSPDRGPGNTIYF.

This clonotype was picked up many times. J is TRBJ2-7 and V is TRBV12-3 or TRBV12-4, with 8 bases that match TRBD2. J gave up 3 bases and V 6 bases, and 13 bases lay outside the gene matches. CDR3 length: 16 amino acids. CDR3 nucleotide sequence: TGTGCCAGCAGCCCCGGGAGGGGCGGGAGTATCTACGAGCAGTACTTC. It is translated as CASSPGRGGSIYEQYF.

This clonotype was counted ten times or more. The J gene is TRBJ1-2, the V gene TRBV15; unclear D gene. CDR3 length: 14 residues. The ends were cut back, 1 base at V and 5 bases at J, with 11 bases in the middle. The germline V gene encodes CDR1 LNHNV and CDR2 YYDKDF (reference sequence). The CDR3 spells CATSRVGVGYGYTF. The CDR3 nucleotides read TGTGCCACCAGCAGAGTGGGTGTGGGGTATGGCTACACCTTC.

As for this clonotype: This clone may be a read error of a much larger clone one base away. The J gene is TRBJ2-1, the V gene TRBV5-1, with 11 positions matching TRBD2. With the DNA end fitting TRBJ2-7 better, the J assignment may be wrong. CDR3 length equals 16 residues. Germline V CDR1 and CDR2: SGHRS, YFSETQ. Written as DNA, the CDR3 is TGCGCCAGCAGCTTGTGGGGGACTAGCGGATACAATGAGCAGTACTTC. It encodes CASSLWGTSGYNEQYF.

Comments on this clonotype: A much larger clone is a single base away; this may be a read error. This chain links TRBV2 with TRBJ1-2; 7 nucleotides agree with TRBD1. J gave up 4 bases and V 4 bases, and 9 bases lay outside the gene matches. CDR3 size: 15 residues. The V gene's germline CDR1 is SNHLY and CDR2 FYNNEI. This CDR3 reads CASSVRQGVSYGYTF. In DNA, the CDR3 is TGTGCCAGCAGTGTTCGGCAGGGGGTGAGCTATGGCTACACCTTC. Based on the CDR3 plus reference TRBV2 and TRBJ1-2, the full variable domain is EPEVTQTPSHQVTQMGQEVILRCVPISNHLYFYWYRQILGQKVEFLVSFYNNEISEKSEIFDDQFSVERPDGSNFTLKIRSTKLEDSAMYFCASSVRQGVSYGYTFGSGTRLTVV.

This clonotype has a handful of counts. V gene TRBV7-3 combines with J gene TRBJ2-1; D possibly corresponds to TRBD2 (5 bases). V was cut by 5 bases and J by 6 bases, with 11 bases left in between. The CDR3 covers 13 residues. CDR1 and CDR2 (germline): SGHTA, FQGTGA. As DNA, the CDR3 is TGTGCCAGCAGCCCGTATACTAGCAATGAGCAGTTCTTC. It encodes CASSPYTSNEQFF.

This clonotype was seen more than once but under ten times. A much larger clone lies one base from this, so it may be a read error. The J gene is TRBJ1-3, the V gene TRBV3-1, with D uncertain. V was shortened by 1 base and J by 8 bases, with 12 bases between the two germline ends. Germline V gene data show CDR1 as LGHDT and CDR2 as YNNKEL (reference sequence). The CDR3 runs 14 residues. In nucleotides, the CDR3 is TGTGCCAGCAGCCAAGGAATCGGTGCGGACACCATATATTTT. Its protein is CASSQGIGADTIYF.

The sample holds many counts of this clonotype. The CDR3 region is CASSLSGIEQFF. DNA of the CDR3: TGTGCCAGCAGTTTATCGGGGATTGAGCAGTTCTTC. The rearrangement uses TRBV12-3 or TRBV12-4 and TRBJ2-1; possibly TRBD2 for D (5 bases). V was clipped by 2 bases and J by 9 bases, with 8 bases between them. The CDR3 is 12 residues long.

This clonotype has ten or more counts. V gene TRBV11-2 combines with J gene TRBJ2-5; either TRBD1 or TRBD2 may supply D (6 bases each). CDR1 is SGHAT, CDR2 FQNNGV, per germline. V was pared by 1 base and J by 0 bases, with 12 bases between. The CDR3 runs 16 residues. DNA for the CDR3: TGTGCCAGCAGCTTAGGGCCGGAGGGGGACCAAGAGACCCAGTACTTC. Encoded protein: CASSLGPEGDQETQYF.

This clonotype was counted many times. V usage is TRBV30 and J usage is TRBJ1-1; unclear D gene. Germline lookup yields CDR1 GTSNPN and CDR2 SVGIG (reference sequence). The ends were cut back, 1 base at V and 4 bases at J, with 7 bases in the middle. The CDR3 runs 12 residues. CDR3 coding DNA: TGTGCCTGGAGTGGGGTGCGCACTGAAGCTTTCTTT. Translating gives CAWSGVRTEAFF. Full variable domain (missing parts from reference TRBV30 and TRBJ1-1): SQTIHQWPATLVQPVGSPLSLECTVEGTSNPNLYWYRQAAGRGLQLLFYSVGIGQISSEVPQNLSASRPQDRQFILSSKKLLLSDSGFYLCAWSGVRTEAFFGQGTRLTVV.

Details on this clonotype: A read error may produce the germline difference seen at one junction end. The rearrangement links TRBV19 to TRBJ1-1, with D possibly TRBD1 on 5 matching bases. The CDR3 length is 13 residues. The germline CDR1 and CDR2 sequences are LNHDA and SQIVND (reference sequence). Here the CDR3 DNA reads TGTGCCAGTAGGCTTAGGGAGAATCACCGAGGGGTCTTT. Protein product: CASRLRENHRGVF.

This clonotype was seen ten or more times. The genes are TRBV29-1 and TRBJ2-7; 10 bases are a match to TRBD1. V was clipped by 5 bases and J by 6 bases; unmatched bases: 7. The CDR3 runs 13 residues. CDR1 SQVTM and CDR2 ANQGSEA come from the germline V gene. The chain's CDR3 is CSVRGQGQGEQYF. CDR3 nucleotide sequence: TGCAGCGTTAGGGGACAGGGGCAGGGCGAGCAGTACTTC.

This clonotype was seen ten or more times. V usage is TRBV7-9 and J usage is TRBJ2-2, with 8 bases fitting TRBD1. Germline CDR1 SEHNR, CDR2 FQNEAQ (reference sequence). The CDR3 is 15 amino acids. V shed 5 bases, J shed 1 base, and the junction held 3 bases outside the gene matches. As DNA, the CDR3 is TGTGCCAGCAGCCCCGGGACAGGGAACACCGGGGAGCTGTTTTTT. It encodes CASSPGTGNTGELFF. Complete variable domain (other parts from reference TRBV7-9 and TRBJ2-2): DTGVSQNPRHKITKRGQNVTFRCDPISEHNRLYWYRQTLGQGPEFLTYFQNEAQLEKSRLLSDRFSAERPKGSFSTLEIQRTEQGDSAMYLCASSPGTGNTGELFFGEGSRLTVL.

Many counts were recorded for this clonotype. V gene TRBV7-2 combines with J gene TRBJ1-2; TRBD1 aligns across 9 bases. Looked up from germline, CDR1 is SGHTA and CDR2 is FQGNSA. This CDR3 has 13 residues. J was trimmed by 8 bases and V by 4 bases; bases with no gene match: 5. The DNA of the CDR3 is TGTGCCAGCAGCTCACAGGGGGCACAGGGCTACACCTTC. Residues: CASSSQGAQGYTF.

This clonotype was counted ten times or more. The CDR3 DNA is TGTGCCAGCAGCTTGGTAGGTAGGGACTTCGATCTCATTCAGTACTTC. Translating gives CASSLVGRDFDLIQYF. V is TRBV5-6 and J is TRBJ2-4; TRBD2 is a possible D gene (6 bases). Germline CDR1 reads SGHDT; CDR2 reads YYEEEE. The CDR3 extends over 16 amino acids. The V and J ends lost 0 bases and 9 bases respectively, with 19 bases between them. Full variable domain (rest looked up from reference TRBV5-6 and TRBJ2-4): DAGVTQSPTHLIKTRGQQVTLRCSPKSGHDTVSWYQQALGQGPQFIFQYYEEEERQRGNFPDRFSGHQFPNYSSELNVNALLLGDSALYLCASSLVGRDFDLIQYFGAGTRLSVL.

This clonotype came up a few times. The chain uses TRBV29-1 and TRBJ1-4; 7 nucleotides match TRBD1. In germline, CDR1 is SQVTM, CDR2 ANQGSEA. The length of the CDR3 is 13 residues. Trimming at V came to 5 bases and at J to 7 bases, leaving 7 bases not matched to a gene. The CDR3 here is CSVLGRGVEKLFF. The CDR3 nucleotides read TGCAGCGTTTTGGGCAGGGGGGTTGAAAAACTGTTTTTT.

The sample holds many counts of this clonotype. The CDR3 region is CSVEGLGTTNTGELFF. The CDR3 nucleotides are TGCAGCGTTGAGGGGTTGGGGACAACGAACACCGGGGAGCTGTTTTTT. The V and J genes are TRBV29-1 and TRBJ2-2, with a possible D match to TRBD1 (6 bases). The germline V and J ends were trimmed by 3 bases and 0 bases, with 14 bases remaining between them. This CDR3 is 16 amino acids long. The germline V gene has CDR1 SQVTM and CDR2 ANQGSEA.

In this sample, this clonotype turned up a few times. V gene TRBV9 combines with J gene TRBJ1-3; D is possibly TRBD1 (6 bases). Looked up from germline, CDR1 is SGDLS and CDR2 is YYNGEE. The V gene lost 0 bases and the J gene lost 2 bases, with 9 bases spanning the gap. The CDR3 consists of 15 residues. The CDR3 region has the DNA TGTGCCAGCAGCGTAGAGGACAGTACTGGAAACACCATATATTTT. This codes for CASSVEDSTGNTIYF. The entire variable domain, with the rest obtained from reference TRBV9 and TRBJ1-3, is as follows: DSGVTQTPKHLITATGQRVTLRCSPRSGDLSVYWYQQSLDQGLQFLIQYYNGEERAKGNILERFSAQQFPDLHSELNLSSLELGDSALYFCASSVEDSTGNTIYFGEGSWLTVV.